This TCR beta chain was sequenced in a study of tissue T cells after allogeneic stem cell transplantation. Broader study findings: Anatomically similar tissues had similar TCR repertoires within each patient. This small cohort was clinically heterogeneous, and sampling depth was a limitation. Tissue-detected TCR repertoire was only partly captured by blood and spleen T cells.

CDR3 sequences, V/J genes, frequencies and template counts came from survey-depth TCRbeta sequencing. Using immunoSEQ multiplex PCR, the repertoire was profiled, and TCRdb retains in-frame clones only, with some absent. Of 48,000 or so clones in the sample, 65% to 80% were seen once. This clone was detected only a few times. Its target is unknown. Mouse names are used for the genes. The read terminates 1 residue ahead of where the CDR3 ends, so the germline J gene completes it. V lost 1 base, J lost 0 bases, and 11 bases lay in between. Germline CDR1 is SGHDT and CDR2 is FRDEAV. There are 15 residues in the CDR3.

Sequencing was done on a sample of sorted cells pooled from one or two spleens. The gene calls are TRBV14 and TRBJ2-7; D uncertain. This TCR came from a pool of C57BL/6 mice in good health. The DNA read from the CDR3 is TGTGCCAGCAGTTTCAGGCCTCAAAGCTCCTATGAACAGTAC. It translates to CASSFRPQSSYEQY. The whole CDR3 protein reads CASSFRPQSSYEQYF.